The 15 T cell receptor beta chains below come from one sample, sequenced in a study of cytomegalovirus exposure and HLA in healthy donors (dated 2017 in TCRdb). Receptor amplification or capture employed the immunoSEQ multiplex PCR assay. For the multiplex PCR, a mixture combining 60 forward primers for TCR Vbeta segments and 13 reverse primers for TCR Jbeta segments was used. Held by TCRdb, this immuneACCESS table contains in-frame sequences only and omits some clones. Under half of the omission traces to an unresolved V gene where checked; the cause of the rest is unknown. The sample contains 170,000 or so clones, around four fifths of them found a single time. The ten largest clones represent about 12% of the sample. Sequenced input: PBMCs. The receptor set was obtained from a woman between 45 and 60 years old in good health and CMV-seropositive.

As to this clone: The sample holds other DNA sequences that translate to the same CDR3. The chain has TRBV10-3 and TRBJ1-2, with a tentative D call TRBD1 (6 bases). V gave up 4 bases and J gave up 6 bases, with 12 bases separating them. There are 13 residues in the CDR3. Germline V gene lookup returns CDR1 ENHRY and CDR2 SYGVKD. This chain's CDR3 is CAISGGPGDGYTF. As DNA, the CDR3 is TGTGCCATCAGTGGGGGGCCAGGGGATGGCTACACCTTC.

The chain is built from TRBV5-4 and TRBJ1-1; tentatively, D is TRBD1 (6 bases). Trimming stripped 4 bases from V and 0 bases from J, with 13 bases between. CDR1 is SGHNT, CDR2 YYREEE, per germline (reference sequence). This CDR3 contains 15 residues. CDR3: CASSRRTAMNTEAFF. CDR3 coding DNA: TGTGCCAGCAGCCGGAGGACAGCCATGAACACTGAAGCTTTCTTT.

This sequence joins TRBV2 and TRBJ2-2; D may be TRBD1 (6 bases). The CDR3 has 13 residues. V lost 10 bases and J lost 3, with 12 bases in between. Germline CDR1 SNHLY, CDR2 FYNNEI. The CDR3 DNA sequence: TGTGCCACCCACGGGACACACACCGGGGAGCTGTTTTTT. It translates to CATHGTHTGELFF.

Written as DNA, the CDR3 is TGTGCCAGCCGAAACAACAGGGCTCTCTATGGCTACACCTTC. It translates to CASRNNRALYGYTF. V is TRBV19 and J is TRBJ1-2; a weak D match, TRBD1 (6 bases). With 9 bases removed from V and 4 bases from J, the gap between germline ends came to 18 bases. The CDR3 has 14 residues. CDR1 LNHDA and CDR2 SQIVND come from the germline V gene (reference sequence).

This clone showed up just a few times. The chain combines TRBV5-1 with TRBJ2-3, with 8 bases matching TRBD2. Germline V gene sequence: CDR1 SGHRS, CDR2 YFSETQ. The CDR3 length is 13 residues. V shed 4 bases and J 10 bases; nucleotides not matched to a gene: 8. CDR3 amino acids: CASSVGGGSAQYF. Written as DNA, the CDR3 is TGCGCCAGCAGCGTAGGCGGGGGGTCGGCGCAGTATTTT.

The rearrangement links TRBV9 to TRBJ1-2; D is perhaps TRBD1 (5 bases). The CDR3 consists of 15 residues. V lost 3 bases, J lost 0 bases, and 12 bases lay in between. Germline assignment: CDR1 SGDLS and CDR2 YYNGEE. The CDR3: CASSEGPGTNYGYTF. CDR3 sequence (DNA): TGTGCCAGCAGCGAGGGGCCTGGCACTAACTATGGCTACACCTTC.

This clone has only one observation. The rearrangement joins TRBV4-2 to TRBJ2-7; 12 bases are shared with TRBD1. V dropped 0 bases and J dropped 3; count of bases not matched to a gene: 9. The CDR3 is made up of 18 amino acids. CDR1 LGHNA and CDR2 YNFKEQ come from the germline V gene. In DNA, the CDR3 is TGTGCCAGCAGCCAAGAATGGCCCCGGGACAGGGGGCTCTACGAGCAGTACTTC. Its translation: CASSQEWPRDRGLYEQYF.

V and J are TRBV6-1 and TRBJ1-2; no firm D call. The CDR3 is 13 residues long. Germline lookup yields CDR1 MNHNS and CDR2 SASEGT. The V end was cut by 6 bases, the J end by 8 bases, with 16 bases between. The CDR3 nucleotides are TGTGCCAGCAGCCCCGAGTGGGGAGGAGGCTACACCTTC. It encodes CASSPEWGGGYTF.

The chain carries TRBV4-1 and TRBJ2-5; 7 bases are shared with TRBD2. The CDR3 length is 12 residues. The germline gives CDR1 MGHRA, CDR2 YSYEKL. With 2 bases clipped from V and 14 bases from J, the junction kept 8 bases outside the gene matches. CDR3 residues: CASSQPSTSKYF. The DNA of the CDR3 is TGCGCCAGCAGCCAACCTTCGACTAGCAAATACTTC.

CDR3 DNA sequence: TGTGCCATCAGTGCTCGCGAGGAGGACGAGCAGTACTTC. Translated: CAISAREEDEQYF. The gene calls are TRBV10-3 and TRBJ2-7; possible D gene TRBD2, 5 bases. Germline V gene lookup returns CDR1 ENHRY and CDR2 SYGVKD. Trimming pared 4 bases from V and 5 bases from J, leaving 12 bases between. The CDR3 runs 13 residues.

This sequence joins TRBV5-6 and TRBJ2-7; 12 bases are shared with TRBD2. The CDR3 length is 16 residues. CDR1 and CDR2 from the germline V gene are SGHDT and YYEEEE. V gave up 1 base and J gave up 5 bases; unmatched junction bases: 7. Written as DNA, the CDR3 is TGTGCCAGCAGCTTGCAGCTAGCGGGGGGGCTCGACGAGCAGTACTTC. It translates to CASSLQLAGGLDEQYF.

CDR3 in DNA: TGTGCCAGCTCACAGGGGCAGGCTAGCAATCAGCCCCAGCATTTT. It translates to CASSQGQASNQPQHF. This chain joins TRBV18 and TRBJ1-5, with D possibly TRBD1 on 5 matching bases. The germline gives CDR1 KGHSH, CDR2 LQKENI. This CDR3 contains 15 residues. Trimming shortened V by 4 bases and J by 0 bases, and 10 bases separated the two germline ends.

This chain connects TRBV29-1 to TRBJ2-7, with D maybe TRBD1 (5 bases). Deletions cut 7 bases from V and 3 bases from J, with 16 bases between. The CDR3 spans 13 residues. Looked up from germline, CDR1 is SQVTM and CDR2 is ANQGSEA. The DNA for the CDR3 is TGCAGCGCCGCGGCAGGGAACTTCTACGAGCAGTACTTC. This sequence encodes CSAAAGNFYEQYF.

CDR3 in DNA: TGCGCCAGTAGGAGGGGACAGACCACAACCCGCCTCACAGATACGCAGTATTTT. Amino acids: CASRRGQTTTRLTDTQYF. V is TRBV5-1 and J is TRBJ2-3, with D tentatively TRBD1 (7 bases). The CDR3 is 18 amino acids. V lost 8 bases to trimming and J lost 2 bases, with 27 bases between them. The V gene's germline CDR1 is SGHRS and CDR2 YFSETQ.

The CDR3 here is CASSPDTGTSNEQFF. The CDR3 bases are TGTGCCAGCAGCCCTGATACCGGGACTAGCAATGAGCAGTTCTTC. V is TRBV7-9 and J is TRBJ2-1; 8 bases fit TRBD2. CDR1 and CDR2 (germline): SEHNR, FQNEAQ (reference sequence). The CDR3 extends over 15 amino acids. Losses at the gene ends were 5 bases for V and 6 bases for J; bases not matched to a gene: 9.